Listed below are T cell receptor beta chains from one sample, sequenced in a study of T-cell memory formation after mild COVID-19. TCRdb fed the 5' RACE reads into MiXCR, producing one record per CDR3 protein. The sample includes 550,000 to 700,000 distinct CDR3 sequences, 17% of them seen just once. Sequenced sample: PBMCs or a T cell subset sorted from them (not recorded which). The receptors were gathered from an adult woman who had mild COVID-19 (a few samples of this study predate the infection). Cell type and time point are not known. CDR3s include the opening cysteine and the closing phenylalanine or tryptophan. Each record gives: V gene, clone size, D gene, J gene, CDR3 protein, CDR3 DNA. A D gene is named only where the DNA matches it firmly. Size tells how often a clone was seen (once, few, many) or the class of an expanded clone, and some rows leave it out.

>TRBV5-1|many|.|TRBJ2-5
CASSLSSYQETQYF
TGCGCCAGCAGCTTGTCAAGTTACCAAGAGACCCAGTACTTC
>TRBV12-5|.|.|TRBJ2-7
CASGLVPTPGSYEQYF
TGTGCTAGTGGTTTGGTACCGACACCTGGAAGCTACGAGCAGTACTTC
>TRBV2|.|TRBD1|TRBJ2-1
CASARTGGYEQFF
TGTGCCAGCGCCAGGACAGGCGGGTATGAGCAGTTCTTC
>TRBV6-5|.|.|TRBJ2-1
CASSHGGYDNEQFF
TGTGCCAGCAGCCATGGAGGGTATGACAATGAGCAGTTCTTC
>TRBV6-2/TRBV6-3|few|TRBD1|TRBJ1-2
CASSSWTGQGIRGYTF
TGTGCCAGCAGTTCCTGGACGGGACAGGGAATCCGCGGCTACACCTTC
>TRBV12-5|few|TRBD1|TRBJ1-1
CASGLVGDRLPEAFF
TGTGCTAGTGGTTTGGTAGGGGACAGGTTACCCGAAGCTTTCTTT
>TRBV25-1|.|.|TRBJ2-7
CASLGDTSYEQYF
TGTGCCAGCCTGGGAGATACATCCTACGAGCAGTACTTC
>TRBV3-1|few|TRBD2|TRBJ2-1
CASSRPGLANNEQFF
TGTGCCAGCAGCCGGCCGGGACTAGCGAACAATGAGCAGTTCTTC
>TRBV6-5|few|.|TRBJ2-1
CASKASAYNEQFF
TGTGCCAGCAAGGCTAGTGCCTACAATGAGCAGTTCTTC
>TRBV5-5|.|TRBD1|TRBJ2-5
CASSSLRGPAEVDQYF
TGTGCCAGCAGCTCCCTCAGGGGGCCGGCCGAGGTGGACCAGTACTTC
>TRBV20-1|.|TRBD2|TRBJ2-3
CSARVTRPTGLAGLLGVDTQYF
TGCAGTGCTAGAGTAACGCGACCTACGGGACTAGCGGGACTCCTGGGTGTGGATACGCAGTATTTT
>TRBV6-5|many|TRBD1|TRBJ2-7
CASSYTNSGTGYF
TGTGCCAGCAGTTACACAAACTCCGGGACAGGGTACTTC
>TRBV27|few|TRBD2|TRBJ2-3
CASRRAGSTVTQYF
TGTGCCAGCAGGAGAGCGGGGAGTACGGTTACGCAGTATTTT
>TRBV12-3/TRBV12-4|.|.|TRBJ2-1
CASSLGRRRSYNEQFF
TGTGCCAGCAGTTTAGGGCGGAGGCGCTCCTACAATGAGCAGTTCTTC
>TRBV12-3/TRBV12-4|.|.|TRBJ1-5
CASSFLGNGQPQHF
TGTGCCAGCAGTTTCTTGGGGAACGGGCAGCCCCAGCATTTT
>TRBV14|.|.|TRBJ2-7
CASSPGIYYEQYF
TGTGCCAGCAGCCCCGGGATTTACTACGAGCAGTACTTC
>TRBV27|.|.|TRBJ1-1
CASIPPGLDLSGTEAFF
TGTGCCAGCATCCCCCCGGGGCTCGACTTAAGCGGCACTGAAGCTTTCTTT
>TRBV15|few|TRBD1|TRBJ2-4
CATSRHPEGQVSGIQYF
TGTGCCACCAGCAGACACCCTGAAGGACAGGTCAGCGGCATTCAGTACTTC
>TRBV12-3/TRBV12-4|.|TRBD2|TRBJ2-2
CASWDDGTKGSGELFF
TGTGCCAGCTGGGATGACGGGACTAAGGGTTCCGGGGAGCTGTTTTTT
>TRBV9|few|.|TRBJ1-5
CASSVPGGVEDQPQHF
TGTGCCAGCAGCGTACCCGGGGGGGTGGAGGATCAGCCCCAGCATTTT